The clone carrying this T cell receptor beta chain was observed a few times. Its antigen is undetermined. Trimming stripped 4 bases from V and 5 bases from J, with 17 bases between. CDR1 DFQATT and CDR2 SNEGSKA come from the germline V gene (reference sequence). The CDR3 extends over 14 amino acids. These data are taken from a study of blood T cells in healthy people across ages. A second about 7 to 12 cycle PCR used barcoded and J-beta primers. Every molecule of cDNA carried a tag from a template-switch adaptor with 12 random nucleotides. TCRdb processed the 5' RACE reads anew with MiXCR; each CDR3 protein has one entry. The table lists around 1,500,000 distinct CDR3 sequences, 40% to 50% of them singletons, with 7% to 9.5% in the top ten. Study-wide findings and caveats: While age rose, TCR beta diversity per million T cells dropped in a roughly linear way.

Every donor provided roughly 10 milliliters of peripheral blood. Sequenced input: blood. The TCR was taken from a woman under 30 in good health. The chain employs TRBV20-1 and TRBJ2-5, with D perhaps TRBD1 (5 bases). The CDR3 nucleotides are TGCAGTGCTAAGAGATGGCAGGGTTGGGAGACCCAGTACTTC. Translation gives CSAKRWQGWETQYF.